These 32 T cell receptor beta chains were all obtained from the same sample, sequenced in a study of blood T cell repertoires in COVID-19. The repertoire was sequenced with immunoSEQ multiplex PCR; TCRdb's copy has only in-frame clones and lacks some. The table shows under 60,000 clones, with roughly 80% occurring only once. Sequencing used peripheral blood. These TCRs come from a human donor in a cohort sampled during active COVID-19.

The V and J genes are TRBV5-1 and TRBJ2-3; 7 bases map to TRBD1. The V and J ends lost 3 bases and 2 bases, in that order; junction bases with no gene match: 3. The CDR3 is 14 residues long. Germline CDR1 is SGHRS and CDR2 is YFSETQ. CDR3 coding DNA: TGCGCCAGCAGCTCACAGGGGTACACAGATACGCAGTATTTT. This encodes CASSSQGYTDTQYF.

This clone was seen more than once but under ten times. This sequence joins TRBV5-4 and TRBJ1-2, with D possibly TRBD1 on 5 matching bases. Germline loops: CDR1 SGHNT, CDR2 YYREEE (reference sequence). This CDR3 contains 16 residues. Trimming left V 0 bases short and J 2 bases short, with 14 bases between. The CDR3 loop is CASSLGGAADNYGYTF. The CDR3 region has the DNA TGTGCCAGCAGCTTGGGCGGGGCAGCGGACAACTATGGCTACACCTTC.

The chain uses TRBV7-2 and TRBJ2-3; tentative D call: TRBD1 (6 bases). Germline loops: CDR1 SGHTA, CDR2 FQGNSA. This CDR3 is 15 amino acids long. V was pared by 6 bases and J by 1 base, with 14 bases between. Written as DNA, the CDR3 is TGTGCCAGCAGTCTTACAGGGATGGGCACAGATACGCAGTATTTT. Encoded protein: CASSLTGMGTDTQYF.

V is TRBV5-4 and J is TRBJ1-6; 12 positions match TRBD1. J lost 9 bases, V lost 7 bases, and 8 bases had no gene match. Germline CDR1 SGHNT, CDR2 YYREEE (reference sequence). CDR3 length: 15 amino acids. DNA of the CDR3: TGTGCCAGCTCACCGGGACAGGGGGCAAGTTCACCCCTCCACTTT. Its translation: CASSPGQGASSPLHF.

In DNA form, the CDR3 reads TGTGCCACCAGCTTAGCTGCTGAAGCTTTCTTT. Its protein product is CATSLAAEAFF. The chain recombines TRBV15 with TRBJ1-1, with D uncertain. The V end lost 5 bases, the J end lost 6 bases, and 7 bases lay between the germline ends. Germline V gene data show CDR1 as LNHNV and CDR2 as YYDKDF (reference sequence). There are 11 residues in the CDR3.

V gene TRBV7-2 combines with J gene TRBJ2-7; the match to TRBD1 covers 10 bases. The CDR3 covers 14 residues. Looked up from germline, CDR1 is SGHTA and CDR2 is FQGNSA. V lost 4 bases, J lost 5 bases, and 5 bases stayed unmatched. The CDR3 DNA is TGTGCCAGCAGCTCGACAGGGGGCCGCGACGAGCAGTACTTC. It specifies CASSSTGGRDEQYF.

This sequence joins TRBV5-5 and TRBJ1-3; 7 bases map to TRBD1. Germline V gene data show CDR1 as SGHKS and CDR2 as YYEKEE (reference sequence). The CDR3 length is 17 residues. With V trimmed by 2 bases and J by 0 bases, 8 bases remained unmatched. CDR3 nucleotides: TGTGCCAGCAGCTTCACCGTGGGACAGAGCTCTGGAAACACCATATATTTT. Encoded protein: CASSFTVGQSSGNTIYF.

The V call is TRBV9, the J call TRBJ2-5; 10 bases line up with TRBD1. Germline trimming cut 0 bases from V and 5 bases from J; bases unmatched to any gene: 4. The germline gives CDR1 SGDLS, CDR2 YYNGEE. This CDR3 is 15 amino acids long. CDR3 residues: CASSVGDRGWETQYF. In DNA form, the CDR3 reads TGTGCCAGCAGCGTAGGGGACAGGGGATGGGAGACCCAGTACTTC.

The rearrangement uses TRBV11-2 and TRBJ1-1; D may be TRBD1 (5 bases). Trimming left V 5 bases short and J 5 bases short, with 9 bases between. CDR3 length equals 12 residues. The germline V gene has CDR1 SGHAT and CDR2 FQNNGV. CDR3 sequence reads: CASSPGGTEAFF. The DNA for the CDR3 is TGTGCCAGCAGCCCCGGGGGGACTGAAGCTTTCTTT.

The chain uses TRBV5-1 and TRBJ2-7; a possible D gene is TRBD1 (5 bases). Per germline, CDR1 SGHRS and CDR2 YFSETQ. The V end lost 0 bases, the J end lost 1 base, and 11 bases lay between the germline ends. The CDR3 extends over 15 amino acids. The CDR3: CASSLVAGPSYEQYF. The CDR3 region has the DNA TGCGCCAGCAGCTTGGTGGCAGGGCCTTCCTACGAGCAGTACTTC.

This clone is judged medium-sized. The CDR3 sequence is CASSHVRDSNYGYTF. In DNA, the CDR3 is TGCGCCAGCAGCCACGTGAGGGACAGTAACTATGGCTACACCTTC. This chain uses TRBV4-1 with TRBJ1-2; 7 bases line up with TRBD1. Trimming removed 3 bases from V and 1 base from J; junction bases left unmatched: 5. CDR1 and CDR2 from the germline V gene are MGHRA and YSYEKL. This CDR3 is 15 amino acids long.

The chain recombines TRBV19 with TRBJ2-5, with TRBD1 matching 9 bases. This CDR3 contains 16 residues. Germline CDR1 reads LNHDA; CDR2 reads SQIVND (reference sequence). The junction had 7 bases not matched to a gene; V was cut back by 3 bases and J by 2 bases. The CDR3 is CASSMGGGQGQETQYF. CDR3 nucleotide sequence: TGTGCCAGTAGTATGGGAGGGGGACAGGGACAAGAGACCCAGTACTTC.

The chain links TRBV29-1 to TRBJ2-7; D is unresolved. Trimming cost V 4 bases and J 5 bases, with 15 bases left between them. Germline V gives CDR1 SQVTM, CDR2 ANQGSEA. This CDR3 is built from 13 residues. The CDR3 DNA sequence: TGCAGCGTTGGTACTGGGTTTGCGGACGAGCAGTACTTC. Amino acids: CSVGTGFADEQYF.

V and J are TRBV28 and TRBJ1-4; D perhaps matches TRBD1 (5 bases). V was clipped by 1 base and J by 7 bases, with 13 bases between them. Germline V gene sequence: CDR1 MDHEN, CDR2 SYDVKM. The CDR3 runs to 15 residues. DNA for the CDR3: TGTGCCAGCAGTTTATTCGGGGGGATGGGTGAAAAACTGTTTTTT. Amino acids: CASSLFGGMGEKLFF.

The rearrangement joins TRBV27 to TRBJ2-2; D may be TRBD1 (7 bases). The CDR3 contains 16 residues. Germline CDR1 and CDR2: MNHEY and SMNVEV (reference sequence). The ends were cut back, 6 bases at V and 7 bases at J, with 21 bases in the middle. The CDR3 loop is CASSSTPGGTGGELFF. The CDR3 bases are TGTGCCAGCAGCTCAACCCCAGGGGGGACTGGCGGGGAGCTGTTTTTT.

The V and J genes are TRBV3-1 (or the pseudogene TRBV3-2) and TRBJ2-3, with 8 bases that match TRBD2. This CDR3 is built from 15 residues. V lost 3 bases, J lost 4 bases, and 6 bases stayed unmatched. Germline V gene data show CDR1 as LGHDT and CDR2 as YNNKEL (reference sequence). CDR3 residues: CASSHSSGGPDTQYF. The CDR3 DNA sequence: TGTGCCAGCAGCCATTCCAGCGGGGGACCAGATACGCAGTATTTT.

This clone was detected once. The chain links TRBV5-4 to TRBJ2-1; possibly TRBD1 for D (6 bases). The length of the CDR3 is 16 residues. The ends were cut back, 0 bases at V and 5 bases at J, with 15 bases in the middle. Germline V gene sequence: CDR1 SGHNT, CDR2 YYREEE (reference sequence). The DNA of the CDR3 is TGTGCCAGCAGCTTGGGGGTCGGGACAACTAACAATGAGCAGTTCTTC. Translation: CASSLGVGTTNNEQFF. The full variable domain, in which reference TRBV5-4 and TRBJ2-1 provide the parts outside the CDR3, is ETGVTQSPTHLIKTRGQQVTLRCSSQSGHNTVSWYQQALGQGPQFIFQYYREEENGRGNFPPRFSGLQFPNYSSELNVNALELDDSALYLCASSLGVGTTNNEQFFGPGTRLTVL.

The rearrangement links TRBV7-9 to TRBJ1-1; D is unclear. V lost 5 bases, J lost 11 bases, and 15 bases lay in between. There are 12 residues in the CDR3. CDR1 and CDR2 from the germline V gene are SEHNR and FQNEAQ (reference sequence). The CDR3 loop is CASSPAARRAFF. The CDR3 DNA follows: TGTGCCAGCAGCCCAGCGGCCAGAAGGGCTTTCTTT.

This clone has a single count. This sequence joins TRBV2 and TRBJ1-5; 8 bases are a match to TRBD1. The CDR3 contains 15 residues. Germline CDR1 and CDR2: SNHLY and FYNNEI. Losses at the gene ends were 3 bases for V and 7 bases for J; bases not matched to a gene: 8. CDR3 amino acids: CASSEDREIGQPQHF. In nucleotides, the CDR3 is TGTGCCAGCAGTGAGGACAGGGAAATTGGACAGCCCCAGCATTTT.

The chain is built from TRBV25-1 and TRBJ2-3; 11 bases fit TRBD2. J was trimmed by 5 bases and V by 5 bases; bases with no gene match: 9. This CDR3 comprises 16 residues. Germline assignment: CDR1 MGHDK and CDR2 SYGVNS. The CDR3 is CASSSPSGGNGDTQYF. CDR3 nucleotides: TGTGCCAGCAGTAGCCCTAGCGGGGGGAATGGAGATACGCAGTATTTT.

This clone was observed once. The chain joins TRBV4-3 to TRBJ1-2; tentative D call: TRBD1 (6 bases). Trimming removed 1 base at V and 4 bases at J, with 13 bases between. The CDR3 contains 15 residues. The germline gives CDR1 LGHNA, CDR2 YSLEER. CDR3 protein: CASSQVITGRYGYTF. The DNA of the CDR3 is TGCGCCAGCAGCCAAGTGATAACAGGGCGCTATGGCTACACCTTC.

This chain joins TRBV5-1 and TRBJ2-5; D unclear. Germline loops: CDR1 SGHRS, CDR2 YFSETQ. V dropped 4 bases and J dropped 6 bases, with 7 bases sitting between them. The CDR3 runs to 11 residues. CDR3 DNA sequence: TGCGCCAGCAGCCAGATGCAGACCCAGTACTTC. Encoded protein: CASSQMQTQYF.

This chain links TRBV5-6 with TRBJ2-1, with 7 bases aligning to TRBD2. With V trimmed by 1 base and J by 2 bases, 9 bases remained unmatched. The length of the CDR3 is 17 residues. Germline CDR1 is SGHDT and CDR2 is YYEEEE. CDR3 sequence reads: CASSLWVERGPYNEQFF. CDR3 bases: TGTGCCAGCAGCTTGTGGGTTGAGCGGGGCCCCTACAATGAGCAGTTCTTC.

This clone was detected only a few times. The rearrangement uses TRBV2 and TRBJ1-2, with a tentative D call TRBD1 (6 bases). V gave up 7 bases and J gave up 4 bases, with 25 bases separating them. The CDR3 sequence is 17 residues long. Per germline, CDR1 SNHLY and CDR2 FYNNEI. Here the CDR3 DNA reads TGTGCCAGCAAGATGGACAGTTATACTACGGGAAGCTATGGCTACACCTTC. Its protein is CASKMDSYTTGSYGYTF.

J is TRBJ2-7 and V is TRBV5-5; 10 bases line up with TRBD1. The germline V gene has CDR1 SGHKS and CDR2 YYEKEE (reference sequence). V trimming: 3 bases; J trimming: 0 bases; junction bases outside the gene matches: 3. The CDR3 extends over 15 amino acids. The CDR3 nucleotides read TGTGCCAGCAGCTGGGGGACAGGGGCCTCCTACGAGCAGTACTTC. This codes for CASSWGTGASYEQYF.

The chain combines TRBV10-2 with TRBJ1-1; D might be TRBD1 (6 bases). The CDR3 spans 16 residues. Germline values: CDR1 WSHSY, CDR2 SAAADI. V dropped 5 bases and J dropped 0 bases, with 16 bases sitting between them. The chain's CDR3 is CASSPPGRGLNTEAFF. The CDR3 nucleotides are TGCGCCAGCAGTCCCCCGGGGCGGGGGCTGAACACTGAAGCTTTCTTT.

V and J are TRBV6-2 or TRBV6-3 and TRBJ2-3; 10 nucleotides match TRBD2. Trimming took 6 bases from V and 2 from J; bases not matched to a gene: 5. From germline, CDR1 is MNHEY and CDR2 SVGEGT. The CDR3 spans 15 residues. DNA of the CDR3: TGTGCCAGCAGCCATAGCGGGGGGATCACAGATACGCAGTATTTT. It codes for CASSHSGGITDTQYF.

The table lists this clone with a few counts. V is TRBV6-5 and J is TRBJ2-2; D is uncertain. Deletions cut 4 bases from V and 4 bases from J, with 4 bases between. The CDR3 covers 12 residues. The germline V gene has CDR1 MNHEY and CDR2 SVGAGI. Here the CDR3 DNA reads TGTGCCAGCAGTTCCCGCACCGGGGAGCTGTTTTTT. It specifies CASSSRTGELFF.

The CDR3 spells CASSLGWSGSKAGELFF. For the CDR3, the DNA is TGTGCCAGCAGCTTGGGGTGGAGCGGTTCAAAGGCCGGGGAGCTGTTTTTT. This rearrangement joins TRBV11-3 to TRBJ2-2; maybe TRBD2 (5 bases). Germline V gene sequence: CDR1 SGHNT, CDR2 YENEEA. The CDR3 runs 17 residues. The germline V and J ends were trimmed by 3 bases and 6 bases, with 20 bases remaining between them.

The CDR3 nucleotides read TGTGCCAGCAGCCAACCGGGTGGCAGGGGTTATGGCTACACCTTC. Translation gives CASSQPGGRGYGYTF. The chain employs TRBV3-1 (or the pseudogene TRBV3-2) and TRBJ1-2, with a possible D match to TRBD1 (6 bases). Germline V CDR1 and CDR2: LGHDT, YNNKEL (reference sequence). V lost 2 bases to trimming and J lost 5 bases, with 15 bases between them. The CDR3 consists of 15 residues.

The chain has TRBV3-1 (or the pseudogene TRBV3-2) and TRBJ1-2, with TRBD1 matching over 7 bases. Per germline, CDR1 LGHDT and CDR2 YNNKEL (reference sequence). Trimming at V came to 1 base and at J to 0 bases, leaving 2 bases not matched to a gene. The CDR3 consists of 15 residues. CDR3 amino acids: CASSQVGQANYGYTF. CDR3 sequence (DNA): TGTGCCAGCAGCCAAGTAGGACAGGCTAACTATGGCTACACCTTC.

The gene calls are TRBV2 and TRBJ1-1, with 8 positions matching TRBD1. Per the germline V gene, CDR1 is SNHLY and CDR2 is FYNNEI. The J segment lost 1 base and the V segment lost 10 bases, leaving 5 bases of the junction unmatched. The CDR3 extends over 13 amino acids. CDR3 coding DNA: TGTGCCACAAAACAGGGGGGGAACACTGAAGCTTTCTTT. Its translation is CATKQGGNTEAFF.